This T cell receptor beta chain derives from a study of T cells in Graves' hyperthyroidism and ophthalmopathy. General observations from the study: The model foresaw ophthalmopathy a median approximately 6.3 months prior to onset.

This clonotype showed up just once. Its antigen remains unknown. TCR beta CDR3 region amplification was performed from RNA transcripts. Using the HTBI primer set, a first-round RT-PCR was run on the TCR CDR3. TCRdb fed the multiplex PCR reads into MiXCR, producing one record per CDR3 protein. This sample carries 40,000 to 60,000 distinct CDR3 sequences, less than 50% of them seen once, and the ten largest clones take approximately 9.1%. Trimming cost V 5 bases and J 5 bases; bases outside gene matches: 7. Germline V gene data show CDR1 as SGHTA and CDR2 as FQGNSA. This CDR3 region has 15 residues. The source material was blood. The chain couples TRBV7-2 to TRBJ1-1, with 11 bases aligning to TRBD1. This TCR derives from a woman aged 50 to 60 with Graves' ophthalmopathy. The CDR3 here is CASSRRDRGSTEAFF. CDR3 sequence (DNA): TGTGCCAGCAGCCGAAGGGACAGGGGGAGTACTGAAGCTTTCTTT.